The present T cell receptor (beta chain) was sequenced within a study of Graves' ophthalmopathy and Graves' hyperthyroidism. Many counts were recorded for this clonotype. The germline V gene has CDR1 MNHNS and CDR2 SASEGT. This CDR3 has 13 amino acids. V was clipped by 3 bases and J by 2 bases; unmatched bases: 0. The study amplified TCR beta CDR3 regions using RNA transcripts. The library came from an HTBI-primed first-round RT-PCR and a second-round multiplex PCR. MiXCR, run by TCRdb on the multiplex PCR reads, gives a single entry per CDR3 protein. Of about 600,000 distinct CDR3 sequences listed, less than 40% are singletons.

Sequences were obtained from peripheral blood or thyroid tissue (not recorded which). The source is an adult man with Graves' hyperthyroidism. The chain combines TRBV6-1 with TRBJ2-5, with TRBD1 matching over 7 bases. CDR3 residues: CASSDRGQETQYF. The CDR3 DNA sequence: TGTGCCAGCAGTGACAGGGGGCAAGAGACCCAGTACTTC.